This T cell receptor (beta chain) was profiled in a study of blood T cell repertoires in COVID-19. About the research overall: Specimens from acute and convalescent COVID-19 originated in the United States, Italy and Spain. PBMCs, B-cell-depleted T cells, or T cells provided the cDNA or gDNA that made up the material.

The CDR3 loop spans 13 amino acids. V lost 3 bases and J lost 5, with 10 bases in between. Germline CDR1 and CDR2: MDHEN and SYDVKM. In the authors' workflow: Reference gene primer amplification yielded estimated nucleated cell counts. The table came from immunoSEQ multiplex PCR; TCRdb's copy has only in-frame clones and leaves some out. V and J calls and clone size follow that table, whereas D and trimming were derived from the DNA. The sample holds about 310,000 clones, around 87% seen once. The clonotype comes from a woman in her fifties or sixties who had recovered from COVID-19. This chain links TRBV28 with TRBJ2-5; D remains ambiguous. What was sequenced was peripheral blood. CDR3: CASSFGTPETQYF. The CDR3 region has the DNA TGTGCCAGCAGTTTTGGTACTCCGGAGACCCAGTACTTC.